This T cell receptor beta chain was documented in a study of shared clonotypes between healthy human individuals. Assay used: immunoSEQ multiplex PCR; TCRdb lists only in-frame clones, some missing. This sample has around 2,100,000 clones, with roughly 94% found just once. This clone appeared once. The V and J ends lost 5 bases and 11 bases respectively, with 13 bases between them. There are 13 residues in the CDR3. Germline values: CDR1 MNHNS, CDR2 SASEGT. Only CD45RO-negative cells positively selected for CCR7 counted as naive CD8 cells, so terminally differentiated effector memory CD45RA+ cells were excluded.

This chain links TRBV6-1 with TRBJ1-6; D gene uncertain. The sample comprised naive CD8+ T cells sorted from blood. The TCR was taken from a man aged 18-30 years in good health. For the CDR3, the DNA is TGTGCCAGCAGTTTGGGCCCAGGCCCACCCCTCCACTTT. Amino acids: CASSLGPGPPLHF.